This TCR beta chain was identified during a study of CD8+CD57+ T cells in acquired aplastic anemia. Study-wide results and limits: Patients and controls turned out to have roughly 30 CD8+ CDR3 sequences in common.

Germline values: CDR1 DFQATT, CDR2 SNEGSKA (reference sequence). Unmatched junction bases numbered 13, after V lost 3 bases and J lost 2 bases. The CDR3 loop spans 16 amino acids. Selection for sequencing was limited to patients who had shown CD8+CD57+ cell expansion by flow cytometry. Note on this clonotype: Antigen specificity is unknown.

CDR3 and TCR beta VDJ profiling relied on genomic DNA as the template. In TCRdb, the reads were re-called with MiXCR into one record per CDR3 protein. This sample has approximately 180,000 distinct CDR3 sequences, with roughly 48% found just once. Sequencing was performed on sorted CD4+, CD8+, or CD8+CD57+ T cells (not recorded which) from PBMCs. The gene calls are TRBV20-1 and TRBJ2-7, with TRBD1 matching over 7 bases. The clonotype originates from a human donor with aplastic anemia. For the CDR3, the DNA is TGCAGTGCTAGTTTGACAGGGTCTCTAGGAACCTACGAGCAGTACTTC. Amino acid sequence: CSASLTGSLGTYEQYF.